What follows is one TCR beta chain and its context. Its antigen remains unidentified. PCR was performed a second time for 7 to 11 cycles using a sample-barcoded 5' primer and a J-beta primer mix. A single record per CDR3 protein comes from TCRdb applying MiXCR to the 5' RACE reads. The sample yields under 1,000,000 distinct CDR3 sequences, 30% to 45% seen once. This sample was taken from a study of blood T cells in healthy people across ages. Study-level findings and limits: With unsorted PBMCs, a conclusive comparison of naive versus antigen-experienced cells was not possible. The study found more naive CD4+ cells and higher diversity in long-lived than aged donors.

CDR3 length: 15 residues. CDR1 DFQATT and CDR2 SNEGSKA come from the germline V gene (reference sequence). V gave up 1 base and J gave up 5 bases, with 14 bases separating them. The receptor was isolated from a man aged 18 to 30 in good health. V usage is TRBV20-1 and J usage is TRBJ2-2, with D uncertain. Input material: blood. The CDR3 DNA is TGCAGTGCTAGAGGGGGTTGGAAGGAAACCGGGGAGCTGTTTTTT. Residues: CSARGGWKETGELFF.